This passage covers 30 T cell receptor beta chains from one sample sequenced in a study of Graves' ophthalmopathy and Graves' hyperthyroidism. RNA served as the template for amplifying TCR beta CDR3 regions. Second-round multiplex PCR came after a first-round RT-PCR that employed HTBI primers. TCRdb fed the multiplex PCR reads into MiXCR, producing one record per CDR3 protein. Counted here are a few hundred thousand distinct CDR3 sequences, 39% occurring once; the ten biggest clones make up about 4%. The sample consisted of peripheral blood or thyroid tissue (not recorded which). The receptors were gathered from an adult man with Graves' hyperthyroidism.

This clonotype was recorded at least ten times. The V gene is TRBV5-6, the J gene TRBJ1-2; 7 bases fit TRBD1. The CDR3 has 14 amino acids. The V gene's germline CDR1 is SGHDT and CDR2 YYEEEE. Trimming removed 8 bases from V and 3 bases from J; junction bases left unmatched: 10. This CDR3 reads CASRTGAVDYGYTF. CDR3 sequence (DNA): TGTGCCAGTAGGACAGGTGCCGTCGACTATGGCTACACCTTC.

With regard to this clonotype: This could be a read error, since a much larger clone is one nucleotide away. This chain links TRBV4-1 with TRBJ1-4; no firm D call. This CDR3 is built from 17 residues. CDR1 and CDR2 from the germline V gene are MGHRA and YSYEKL. The CDR3 sequence is CASSQGDLLATNEKPFF. In nucleotides, the CDR3 is TGCGCCAGCAGCCAAGGTGATCTACTTGCAACTAATGAAAAACCGTTTTTT.

This rearrangement joins TRBV20-1 to TRBJ1-5; D may be TRBD1 (6 bases). The ends were cut back, 6 bases at V and 0 bases at J, with 27 bases in the middle. The V gene's germline CDR1 is DFQATT and CDR2 SNEGSKA (reference sequence). This CDR3 region has 19 residues. The CDR3 DNA sequence: TGCAGTGCGAAGGACAGACGAACAGTGAACCCTTATAGCAATCAGCCCCAGCATTTT. This gives the protein CSAKDRRTVNPYSNQPQHF.

This clonotype has only one observation. The chain has TRBV29-1 and TRBJ1-3; 8 bases line up with TRBD1. V shed 3 bases and J 9 bases; nucleotides not matched to a gene: 4. Germline CDR1 and CDR2: SQVTM and ANQGSEA. CDR3 length equals 12 residues. The CDR3 loop reads CSVEDRVGTIYF. CDR3 coding DNA: TGCAGCGTTGAGGACAGGGTGGGCACCATATATTTT.

This chain uses TRBV12-3 or TRBV12-4 with TRBJ1-1; possibly TRBD1 for D (5 bases). Trimming pared 6 bases from V and 4 bases from J, leaving 12 bases between. The length of the CDR3 is 13 residues. The CDR3 loop reads CASSPGTSTEAFF. DNA for the CDR3: TGTGCCAGCAGCCCAGGGACTAGCACTGAAGCTTTCTTT.

On this clonotype: Since the CDR3 does not end with the conserved phenylalanine or tryptophan, this likely comes from a read error. The rearrangement uses TRBV29-1 and TRBJ1-1; the D gene is possibly TRBD1 (6 bases). This CDR3 has 13 residues. CDR1 is SQVTM, CDR2 ANQGSEA, per germline. CDR3 nucleotide sequence: TGCAACGTTGAATCAGGGGTGGGCACTGAAGCTTTCCTT. Translating gives CNVESGVGTEAFL.

The table lists this clonotype with many counts. The J gene is TRBJ1-5, the V gene TRBV10-3, with a weak D call TRBD1 (5 bases). CDR3 length: 13 residues. Trimming took 10 bases from V and 3 from J, leaving 13 bases between them. CDR1 and CDR2 (germline): ENHRY, SYGVKD. The CDR3 protein is CATTQANNQPQHF. CDR3 coding DNA: TGTGCCACCACACAGGCTAACAATCAGCCCCAGCATTTT.

As concerns this clonotype: This sequence may be a read error, since a much larger clone differs from it by one base. This sequence joins TRBV6-5 and TRBJ2-7, with D perhaps TRBD2 (5 bases). Trimming took 6 bases from V and 2 from J, leaving 14 bases between them. CDR1 and CDR2 from the germline V gene are MNHEY and SVGAGI. CDR3 length: 14 amino acids. Written as DNA, the CDR3 is TGTGCCAGCAGAGCGGTGGAATTACCCTACGAGCAGTACTTC. It yields the protein CASRAVELPYEQYF.

Note on this clonotype: Given the absence of the conserved phenylalanine or tryptophan at the CDR3 end, a read error is likely. The DNA is left out, because the CDR3 cannot be placed on it with certainty; the CDR3 is given as TCRdb lists it. The gene calls are TRBV10-3 and TRBJ2-2; the D call TRBD2 from the table was never checked on the DNA. The CDR3 spans 11 residues, counting both ends. CDR1 and CDR2 (germline): ENHRY, SYGVKD. CDR3 sequence reads: CAISEPGGTSV.

This clonotype was counted at least ten times. The chain employs TRBV7-2 and TRBJ1-5; unclear D gene. The CDR3 totals 13 residues. Germline V CDR1 and CDR2: SGHTA, FQGNSA. V dropped 1 base and J dropped 5 bases, with 6 bases sitting between them. In nucleotides, the CDR3 is TGTGCCAGCAGCTTAGTGGCAGATCAGCCCCAGCATTTT. This gives the protein CASSLVADQPQHF.

This clonotype was counted a single time. Possible read error: a much larger clone is one base away. The chain recombines TRBV6-5 with TRBJ1-2, with a tentative D call TRBD1 (5 bases). The germline V and J ends were trimmed by 6 bases and 0 bases, with 14 bases remaining between them. Germline CDR1 reads MNHEY; CDR2 reads SVGAGI. The CDR3 is 15 residues long. DNA of the CDR3: TGTGCCAGCAGCCAAGAACTGGGGGCTAACTATGGCTACACCTTC. Translating gives CASSQELGANYGYTF.

The chain has TRBV7-2 and TRBJ2-7, with D unclear. V lost 4 bases and J 6 bases, leaving 16 bases between the germline ends. The CDR3 sequence is 14 residues long. Germline V gene lookup returns CDR1 SGHTA and CDR2 FQGNSA. The CDR3 DNA reads as TGTGCCAGCAGCTCGGATGGACGGAATTTCGAGCAGTACTTC. Amino acid sequence: CASSSDGRNFEQYF.

V usage is TRBV29-1 and J usage is TRBJ1-2, with 9 positions matching TRBD1. With 0 bases clipped from V and 6 bases from J, the junction kept 8 bases outside the gene matches. The CDR3 covers 15 residues. Germline assignment: CDR1 SQVTM and CDR2 ANQGSEA. Here the CDR3 DNA reads TGCAGCGTTGAAGATAAGACAGGGGGAAAGGATGGCTACACCTTC. This translates into CSVEDKTGGKDGYTF.

At least ten counts were recorded for this clonotype. The chain links TRBV20-1 to TRBJ1-1; D is ambiguous. V was cut by 5 bases and J by 0 bases, with 10 bases left in between. The germline CDR1 and CDR2 sequences are DFQATT and SNEGSKA (reference sequence). The CDR3 is 13 amino acids. In nucleotides, the CDR3 is TGCAGTGCTCAGCAAGACATGAACACTGAAGCTTTCTTT. Translated, it gives CSAQQDMNTEAFF.

This clonotype was seen many times. This chain joins TRBV5-1 and TRBJ2-7; possible D gene TRBD2, 5 bases. Trimming removed 4 bases at V and 1 base at J, with 18 bases between. CDR3 size: 16 residues. Germline CDR1 and CDR2: SGHRS and YFSETQ. The CDR3 loop is CASSTTTRGGSYEQYF. CDR3 in DNA: TGCGCCAGCAGCACGACCACGCGAGGAGGATCCTACGAGCAGTACTTC.

On this clonotype itself: A much larger clone lies one base from this, so it may be a read error. This chain joins TRBV7-2 and TRBJ1-5; a possible D gene is TRBD1 (5 bases). This CDR3 is 18 amino acids long. Looked up from germline, CDR1 is SGHTA and CDR2 is FQGNSA. CDR3 region: CASSLRQMSSVSNRPQHF. The CDR3 DNA sequence: TGTGCCAGCAGCTTAAGACAGATGAGTAGCGTTAGCAATCGGCCCCAGCATTTT.

This clonotype was picked up many times. This sequence joins TRBV9 and TRBJ2-2; 7 bases line up with TRBD1. Germline V gene lookup returns CDR1 SGDLS and CDR2 YYNGEE. V lost 3 bases, J lost 0 bases, and 5 bases stayed unmatched. This CDR3 is built from 16 residues. The CDR3 region has the DNA TGTGCCAGCAGCGACCACAGGGGCGCGAACACCGGGGAGCTGTTTTTT. Translating gives CASSDHRGANTGELFF. Full variable domain (remainder filled in from reference TRBV9 and TRBJ2-2): DSGVTQTPKHLITATGQRVTLRCSPRSGDLSVYWYQQSLDQGLQFLIQYYNGEERAKGNILERFSAQQFPDLHSELNLSSLELGDSALYFCASSDHRGANTGELFFGEGSRLTVL.

This clonotype was observed at least ten times. The chain uses TRBV12-3 or TRBV12-4 and TRBJ1-4; D is uncertain. There are 15 residues in the CDR3. Trimming took off 0 bases at V and 8 bases at J, with 13 bases between the two ends. The CDR3 spells CASSLAESTPEKLFF. The DNA of the CDR3 is TGTGCCAGCAGTTTAGCGGAGTCCACGCCAGAAAAACTGTTTTTT.

This clonotype was seen only a few times. CDR3 amino acids: CASRKQGASTGELFF. Written as DNA, the CDR3 is TGTGCCAGCAGAAAACAGGGGGCGAGCACCGGGGAGCTGTTTTTT. V and J are TRBV28 and TRBJ2-2; 9 bases match TRBD1. Germline-derived CDR1 and CDR2 are MDHEN and SYDVKM. V gave up 6 bases and J gave up 4 bases; unmatched junction bases: 6. CDR3 size: 15 residues.

V gene TRBV7-8 combines with J gene TRBJ1-1; no clear D. CDR1 and CDR2 (germline): SGHVS, FQNEAQ. The CDR3 sequence is 15 residues long. The V end was cut by 2 bases, the J end by 2 bases, with 12 bases between. CDR3 nucleotide sequence: TGTGCCAGCAGCTTATCCTTGGACGGAAACACTGAAGCTTTCTTT. It specifies CASSLSLDGNTEAFF.

This clonotype was counted a few times. The chain joins TRBV6-5 to TRBJ1-1; D not certain. V was pared by 8 bases and J by 1 base, with 14 bases between. Germline V CDR1 and CDR2: MNHEY, SVGAGI. This CDR3 has 14 amino acids. CDR3 region: CASAMGYENTEAFF. DNA of the CDR3: TGTGCCAGCGCCATGGGTTATGAGAACACTGAAGCTTTCTTT.

The rearrangement links TRBV19 to TRBJ2-7, with 11 positions matching TRBD2. With V trimmed by 7 bases and J by 6 bases, 17 bases remained unmatched. There are 17 residues in the CDR3. CDR1 is LNHDA, CDR2 SQIVND, per germline (reference sequence). CDR3 loop: CASTPGGLAGGLIEQYF. DNA for the CDR3: TGTGCCAGTACCCCTGGGGGCTTAGCGGGAGGGCTCATCGAGCAGTACTTC.

In its sample, this clonotype was seen a few times. This chain uses TRBV7-8 with TRBJ1-3; D gene ambiguous. This CDR3 is built from 16 residues. From germline, CDR1 is SGHVS and CDR2 FQNEAQ. Between the trimmed V and J ends, which lost 5 bases and 0 bases, there was a span of 14 bases. The CDR3 DNA sequence: TGTGCCAGCAGCCTCCGTGTGGCCAACTCTGGAAACACCATATATTTT. It specifies CASSLRVANSGNTIYF.

A remark on this clonotype: The CDR3 carries no conserved terminal phenylalanine or tryptophan, so it likely arises from a read error. The chain carries TRBV10-3 and TRBJ1-2, with TRBD1 matching over 8 bases. Germline CDR1 is ENHRY and CDR2 is SYGVKD. Trimming at V came to 4 bases and at J to 0 bases, leaving 7 bases not matched to a gene. This CDR3 region has 16 residues. CDR3 DNA: TGTGCCATCAGTGGGACGGGACAGGTGACTAACTATGGCTACACCTCC. Protein product: CAISGTGQVTNYGYTS.

This clonotype showed up just a few times. This chain links TRBV28 with TRBJ2-7; no reliable D call. The CDR3 has 16 amino acids. Germline V lookup: CDR1 MDHEN, CDR2 SYDVKM. Trimming pared 7 bases from V and 2 bases from J, leaving 21 bases between. In DNA form, the CDR3 reads TGTGCCAGCACCCAAGTATTTGACGGGTATCCCTACGAGCAGTACTTC. It specifies CASTQVFDGYPYEQYF.

This chain connects TRBV2 to TRBJ1-5, with 8 bases identical to TRBD1. V lost 7 bases and J lost 4; bases outside the gene matches: 12. This CDR3 region has 16 residues. Germline CDR1 and CDR2: SNHLY and FYNNEI. In nucleotides, the CDR3 is TGTGCCAGCAAAGAGGCAGGGACAGGAATGAATCAGCCCCAGCATTTT. Translation gives CASKEAGTGMNQPQHF.

The chain has TRBV20-1 and TRBJ1-2, with unresolved D. V was clipped by 5 bases and J by 4 bases, with 17 bases between them. CDR3 length: 14 residues. CDR1 DFQATT and CDR2 SNEGSKA come from the germline V gene (reference sequence). The CDR3 DNA follows: TGCAGTGCTGGAGCGCTCGGGAGACCCTATGGCTACACCTTC. This sequence encodes CSAGALGRPYGYTF.

The V and J genes are TRBV7-3 and TRBJ2-6; 9 nucleotides line up with TRBD1. Germline V gives CDR1 SGHTA, CDR2 FQGTGA. The ends lost 4 bases at V and 17 bases at J; junction bases unmatched: 6. The CDR3 spans 12 residues. CDR3 sequence reads: CASSYTGGVLTF. The CDR3 nucleotides are TGTGCCAGCAGCTACACAGGGGGCGTTTTGACTTTC.

The V gene is TRBV29-1, the J gene TRBJ2-5; the match to TRBD2 covers 12 bases. V lost 4 bases and J lost 5; bases outside the gene matches: 5. Germline-derived CDR1 and CDR2 are SQVTM and ANQGSEA. The CDR3 extends over 14 amino acids. CDR3 sequence: CSVGLAGGHETQYF. The CDR3 region has the DNA TGCAGCGTTGGGCTAGCGGGAGGGCATGAGACCCAGTACTTC. The full variable domain, completed using reference TRBV29-1 and TRBJ2-5, is SAVISQKPSRDICQRGTSLTIQCQVDSQVTMMFWYRQQPGQSLTLIATANQGSEATYESGFVIDKFPISRPNLTFSTLTVSNMSPEDSSIYLCSVGLAGGHETQYFGPGTRLLVL.

This clonotype was counted many times. The chain links TRBV7-8 to TRBJ2-5; tentatively, D is TRBD1 or TRBD2 (6 bases each). V lost 4 bases to trimming and J lost 8 bases, with 17 bases between them. The CDR3 runs to 14 residues. The germline V gene has CDR1 SGHVS and CDR2 FQNEAQ. The CDR3 here is CASSSDRIGGTQYF. The CDR3 DNA reads as TGTGCCAGCAGCTCGGACAGAATCGGGGGTACCCAGTACTTC.